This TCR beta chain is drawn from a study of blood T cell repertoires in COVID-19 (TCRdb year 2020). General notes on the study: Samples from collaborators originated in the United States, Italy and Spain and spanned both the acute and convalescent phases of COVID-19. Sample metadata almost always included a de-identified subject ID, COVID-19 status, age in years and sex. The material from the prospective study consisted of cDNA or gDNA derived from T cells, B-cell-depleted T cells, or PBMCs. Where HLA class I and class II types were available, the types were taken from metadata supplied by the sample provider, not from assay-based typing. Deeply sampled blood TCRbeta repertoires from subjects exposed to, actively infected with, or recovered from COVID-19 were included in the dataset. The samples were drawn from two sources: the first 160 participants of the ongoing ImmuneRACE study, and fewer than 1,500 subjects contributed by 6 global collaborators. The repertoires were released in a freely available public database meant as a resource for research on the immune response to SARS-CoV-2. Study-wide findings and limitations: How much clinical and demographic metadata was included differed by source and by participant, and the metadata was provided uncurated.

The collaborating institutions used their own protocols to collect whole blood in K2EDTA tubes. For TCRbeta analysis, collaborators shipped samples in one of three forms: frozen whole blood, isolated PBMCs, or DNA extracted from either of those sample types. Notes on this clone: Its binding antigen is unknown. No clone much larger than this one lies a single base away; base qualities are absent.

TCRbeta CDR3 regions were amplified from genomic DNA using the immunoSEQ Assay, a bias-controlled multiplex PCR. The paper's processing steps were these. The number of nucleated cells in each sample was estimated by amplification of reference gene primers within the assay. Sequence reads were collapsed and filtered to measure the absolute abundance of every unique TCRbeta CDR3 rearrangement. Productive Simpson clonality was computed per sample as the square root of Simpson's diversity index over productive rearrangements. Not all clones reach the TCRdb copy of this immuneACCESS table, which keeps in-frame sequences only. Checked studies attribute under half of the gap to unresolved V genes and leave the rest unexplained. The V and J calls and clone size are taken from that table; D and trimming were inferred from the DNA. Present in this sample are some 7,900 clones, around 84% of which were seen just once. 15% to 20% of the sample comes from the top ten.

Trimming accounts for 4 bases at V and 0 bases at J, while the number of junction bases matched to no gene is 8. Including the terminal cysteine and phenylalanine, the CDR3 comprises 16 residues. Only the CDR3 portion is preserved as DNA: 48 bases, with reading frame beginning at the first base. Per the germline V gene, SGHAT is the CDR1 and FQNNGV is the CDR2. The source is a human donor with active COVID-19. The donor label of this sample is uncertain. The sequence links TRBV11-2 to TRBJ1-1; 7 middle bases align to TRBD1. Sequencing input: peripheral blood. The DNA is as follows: TGTGCCAGCAGCTCCCAGGGGACAGTGATGAACACTGAAGCTTTCTTT. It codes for CASSSQGTVMNTEAFF.